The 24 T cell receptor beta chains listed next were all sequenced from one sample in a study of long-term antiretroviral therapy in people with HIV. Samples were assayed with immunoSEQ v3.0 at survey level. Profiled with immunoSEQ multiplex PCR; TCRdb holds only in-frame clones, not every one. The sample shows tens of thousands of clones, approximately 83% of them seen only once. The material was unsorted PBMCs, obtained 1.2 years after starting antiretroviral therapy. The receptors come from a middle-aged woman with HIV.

The CDR3: CASSRGGLAGGVGDTQYF. CDR3 DNA: TGTGCCAGCAGCCGTGGCGGGCTAGCGGGAGGCGTAGGAGATACGCAGTATTTT. The genes are TRBV7-2 and TRBJ2-3; 11 bases fit TRBD2. With V trimmed by 5 bases and J by 5 bases, 15 bases remained unmatched. Germline V gene sequence: CDR1 SGHTA, CDR2 FQGNSA. The CDR3 is 18 amino acids.

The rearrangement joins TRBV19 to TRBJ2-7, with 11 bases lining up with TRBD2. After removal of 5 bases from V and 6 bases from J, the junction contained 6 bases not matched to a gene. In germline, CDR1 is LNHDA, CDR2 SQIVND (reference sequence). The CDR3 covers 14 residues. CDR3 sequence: CASSPGTSGREQYF. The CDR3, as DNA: TGTGCCAGTAGTCCCGGGACTAGCGGACGCGAGCAGTACTTC.

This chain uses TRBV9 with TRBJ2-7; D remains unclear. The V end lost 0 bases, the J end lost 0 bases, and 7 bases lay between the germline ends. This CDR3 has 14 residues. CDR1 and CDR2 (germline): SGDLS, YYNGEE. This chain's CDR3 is CASSVGRSSYEQYF. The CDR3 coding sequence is TGTGCCAGCAGCGTAGGAAGGAGCTCCTACGAGCAGTACTTC.

CDR3 DNA sequence: TGTGCCAGCAGTCTCGGACTAGCGAGAGACTACGAGCAGTACTTC. This gives the protein CASSLGLARDYEQYF. The chain employs TRBV6-5 and TRBJ2-7, with 9 bases identical to TRBD2. The V and J ends lost 5 bases and 3 bases, in that order; junction bases with no gene match: 8. The CDR3 runs 15 residues. Germline CDR1 MNHEY, CDR2 SVGAGI.

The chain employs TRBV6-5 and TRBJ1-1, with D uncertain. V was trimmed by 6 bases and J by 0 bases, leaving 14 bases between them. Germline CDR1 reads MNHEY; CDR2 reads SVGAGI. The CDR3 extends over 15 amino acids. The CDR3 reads CASSRDGLMNTEAFF. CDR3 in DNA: TGTGCCAGCAGCCGTGACGGACTCATGAACACTGAAGCTTTCTTT.

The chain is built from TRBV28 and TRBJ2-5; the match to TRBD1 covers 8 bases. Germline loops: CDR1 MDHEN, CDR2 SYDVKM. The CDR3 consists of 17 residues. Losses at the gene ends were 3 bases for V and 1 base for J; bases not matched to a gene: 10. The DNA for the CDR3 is TGTGCCAGCAGTTTCCTAGGACAGGGAATATTCCAAGAGACCCAGTACTTC. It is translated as CASSFLGQGIFQETQYF. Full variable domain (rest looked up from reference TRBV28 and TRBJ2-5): DVKVTQSSRYLVKRTGEKVFLECVQDMDHENMFWYRQDPGLGLRLIYFSYDVKMKEKGDIPEGYSVSREKKERFSLILESASTNQTSMYLCASSFLGQGIFQETQYFGPGTRLLVL.

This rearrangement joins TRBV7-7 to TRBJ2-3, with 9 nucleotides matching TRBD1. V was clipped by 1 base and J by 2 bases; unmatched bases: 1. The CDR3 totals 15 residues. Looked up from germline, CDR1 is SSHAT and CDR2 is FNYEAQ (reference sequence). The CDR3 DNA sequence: TGTGCCAGCAGCTTAGGGACAGGGGTCACAGATACGCAGTATTTT. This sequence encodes CASSLGTGVTDTQYF.

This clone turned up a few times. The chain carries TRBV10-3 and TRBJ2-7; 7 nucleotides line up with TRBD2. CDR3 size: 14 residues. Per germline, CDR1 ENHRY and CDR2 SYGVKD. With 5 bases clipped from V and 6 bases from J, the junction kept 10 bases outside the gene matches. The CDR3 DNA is TGTGCCATCAGTAGCAGGGAGGGATTGGGCGAGCAGTACTTC. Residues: CAISSREGLGEQYF.

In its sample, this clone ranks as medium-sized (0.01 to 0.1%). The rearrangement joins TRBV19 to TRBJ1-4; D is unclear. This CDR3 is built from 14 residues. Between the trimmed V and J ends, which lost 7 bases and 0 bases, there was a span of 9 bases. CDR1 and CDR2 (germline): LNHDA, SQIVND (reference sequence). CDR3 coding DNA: TGTGCCAGTACTCACGGGACAACTAATGAAAAACTGTTTTTT. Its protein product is CASTHGTTNEKLFF. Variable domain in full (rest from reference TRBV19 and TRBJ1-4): DGGITQSPKYLFRKEGQNVTLSCEQNLNHDAMYWYRQDPGQGLRLIYYSQIVNDFQKGDIAEGYSVSREKKESFPLTVTSAQKNPTAFYLCASTHGTTNEKLFFGSGTQLSVL.

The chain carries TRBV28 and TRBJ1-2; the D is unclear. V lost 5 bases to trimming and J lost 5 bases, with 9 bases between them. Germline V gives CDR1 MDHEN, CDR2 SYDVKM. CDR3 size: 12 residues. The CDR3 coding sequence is TGTGCCAGCAGTCTTCGCGCGTATGGCTACACCTTC. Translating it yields CASSLRAYGYTF.

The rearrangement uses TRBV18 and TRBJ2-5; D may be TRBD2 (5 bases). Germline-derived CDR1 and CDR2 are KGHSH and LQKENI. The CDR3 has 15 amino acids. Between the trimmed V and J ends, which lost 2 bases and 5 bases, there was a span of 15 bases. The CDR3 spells CASSPYGERGETQYF. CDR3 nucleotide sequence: TGTGCCAGCTCACCATACGGGGAACGCGGGGAGACCCAGTACTTC.

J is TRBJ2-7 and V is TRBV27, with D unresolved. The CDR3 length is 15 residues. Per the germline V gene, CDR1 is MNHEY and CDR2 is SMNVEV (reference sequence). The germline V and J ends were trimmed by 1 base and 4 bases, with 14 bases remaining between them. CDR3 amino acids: CASSLFLIGPYEQYF. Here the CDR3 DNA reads TGTGCCAGCAGTTTATTCCTCATCGGGCCTTACGAGCAGTACTTC.

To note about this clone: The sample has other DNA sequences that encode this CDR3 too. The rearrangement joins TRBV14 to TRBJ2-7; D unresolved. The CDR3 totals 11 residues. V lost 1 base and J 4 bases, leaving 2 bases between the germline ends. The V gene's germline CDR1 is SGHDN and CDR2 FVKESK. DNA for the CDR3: TGTGCCAGCAGCCAAGGATACGAGCAGTACTTC. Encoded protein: CASSQGYEQYF.

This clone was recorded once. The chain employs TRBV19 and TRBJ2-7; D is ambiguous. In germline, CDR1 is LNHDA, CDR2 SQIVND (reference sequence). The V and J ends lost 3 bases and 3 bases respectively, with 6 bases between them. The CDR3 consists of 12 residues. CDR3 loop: CASSMGNYEQYF. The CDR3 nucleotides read TGTGCCAGTAGTATGGGGAACTACGAGCAGTACTTC.

The CDR3 region has the DNA TGTGCCAGCCGCTCGGTAGGGGATAACTATGGCTACACCTTC. Translated, it gives CASRSVGDNYGYTF. The chain is built from TRBV11-2 and TRBJ1-2, with a weak D call TRBD1 (5 bases). The ends were cut back, 8 bases at V and 1 base at J, with 14 bases in the middle. Germline assignment: CDR1 SGHAT and CDR2 FQNNGV. CDR3 length: 14 amino acids.

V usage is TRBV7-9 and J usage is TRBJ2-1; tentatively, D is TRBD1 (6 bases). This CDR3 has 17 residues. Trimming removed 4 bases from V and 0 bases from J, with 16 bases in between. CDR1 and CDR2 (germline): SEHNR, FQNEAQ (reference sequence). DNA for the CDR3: TGTGCCAGCAGCTCAACCACAGGGTCGGGCTCCTACAATGAGCAGTTCTTC. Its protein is CASSSTTGSGSYNEQFF.

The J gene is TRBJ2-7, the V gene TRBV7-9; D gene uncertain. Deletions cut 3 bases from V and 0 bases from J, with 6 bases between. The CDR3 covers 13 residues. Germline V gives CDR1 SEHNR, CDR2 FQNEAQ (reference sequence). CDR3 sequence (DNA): TGTGCCAGCAGCTTCGGTAGCTCCTACGAGCAGTACTTC. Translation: CASSFGSSYEQYF. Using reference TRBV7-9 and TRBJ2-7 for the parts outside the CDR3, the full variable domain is DTGVSQNPRHKITKRGQNVTFRCDPISEHNRLYWYRQTLGQGPEFLTYFQNEAQLEKSRLLSDRFSAERPKGSFSTLEIQRTEQGDSAMYLCASSFGSSYEQYFGPGTRLTVT.

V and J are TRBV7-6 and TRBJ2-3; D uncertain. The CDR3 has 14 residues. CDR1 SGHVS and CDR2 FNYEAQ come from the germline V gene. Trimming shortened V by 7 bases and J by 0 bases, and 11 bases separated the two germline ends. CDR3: CASMVGPSTDTQYF. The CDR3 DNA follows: TGTGCCAGCATGGTCGGCCCTAGCACAGATACGCAGTATTTT.

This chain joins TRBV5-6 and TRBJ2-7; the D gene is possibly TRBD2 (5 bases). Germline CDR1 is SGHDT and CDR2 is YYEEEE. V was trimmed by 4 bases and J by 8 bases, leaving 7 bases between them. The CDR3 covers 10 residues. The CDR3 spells CASSGSQQYF. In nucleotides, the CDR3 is TGTGCCAGCAGCGGGAGCCAGCAGTACTTC.

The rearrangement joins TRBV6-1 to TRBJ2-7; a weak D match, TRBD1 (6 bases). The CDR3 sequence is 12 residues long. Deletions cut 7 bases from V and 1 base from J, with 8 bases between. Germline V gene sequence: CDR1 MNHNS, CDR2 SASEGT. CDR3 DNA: TGTGCCAGCAAAGGGGGATCCTACGAGCAGTACTTC. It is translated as CASKGGSYEQYF.

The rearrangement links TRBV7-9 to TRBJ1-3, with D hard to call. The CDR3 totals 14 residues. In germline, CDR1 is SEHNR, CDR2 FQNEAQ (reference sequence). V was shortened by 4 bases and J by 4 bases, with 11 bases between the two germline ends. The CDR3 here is CASSSRDPGNTIYF. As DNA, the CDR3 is TGTGCCAGCAGCTCCCGGGATCCCGGAAACACCATATATTTT. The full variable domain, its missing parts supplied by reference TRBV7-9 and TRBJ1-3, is DTGVSQNPRHKITKRGQNVTFRCDPISEHNRLYWYRQTLGQGPEFLTYFQNEAQLEKSRLLSDRFSAERPKGSFSTLEIQRTEQGDSAMYLCASSSRDPGNTIYFGEGSWLTVV.

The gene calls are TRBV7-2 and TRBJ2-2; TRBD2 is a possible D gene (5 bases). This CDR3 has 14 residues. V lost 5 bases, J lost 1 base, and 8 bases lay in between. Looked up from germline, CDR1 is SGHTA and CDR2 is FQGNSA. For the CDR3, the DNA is TGTGCCAGCAGCGGGAGCGGGAACACCGGGGAGCTGTTTTTT. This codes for CASSGSGNTGELFF.

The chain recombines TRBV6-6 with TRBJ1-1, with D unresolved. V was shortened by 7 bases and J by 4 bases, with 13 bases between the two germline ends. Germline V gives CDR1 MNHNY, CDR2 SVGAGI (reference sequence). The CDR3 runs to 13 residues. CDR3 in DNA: TGTGCCAGCATCGACGGGCGAGGCACTGAAGCTTTCTTT. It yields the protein CASIDGRGTEAFF.

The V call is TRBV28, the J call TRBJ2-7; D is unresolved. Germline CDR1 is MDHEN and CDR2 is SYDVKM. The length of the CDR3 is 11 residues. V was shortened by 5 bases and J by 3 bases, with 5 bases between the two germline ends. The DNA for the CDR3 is TGTGCCAGCAGTCAAAACTACGAGCAGTACTTC. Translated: CASSQNYEQYF.